The TCR beta chain described here comes from a study of cytomegalovirus exposure and HLA in healthy donors. Overall study context: Genotyping showed around 81% of 398 donors falling in the Caucasian-associated ancestry cluster. Whole-study results and caveats: Whilst most TCR sequences proved rare, a subset of public TCRs occurred across many donors. It was in a later analysis that TCR association rates were seen to vary by HLA locus, highest for DRB1 and lowest for HLA-C. As a later analysis showed, several of the most significant clusters appeared to be linked to common viral pathogens.

This PCR relied on a set of 60 Vbeta primers and 13 Jbeta primers. Sequencing was performed with immunoSEQ multiplex PCR; in TCRdb, only in-frame clones are kept and a portion is missing. This repertoire shows roughly 120,000 clones, around two thirds found once; its top ten account for just under 8.5%. The CDR3 length is 14 residues. Germline V gene lookup returns CDR1 SGHRS and CDR2 YFSETQ. V was trimmed by 0 bases and J by 2 bases, leaving 7 bases between them. Notes on this clone: Antigen specificity is unknown.

This TCR was recovered from a woman aged 40 to 50 in good health and CMV-seropositive. The sequenced material came from PBMCs. The chain combines TRBV5-1 with TRBJ2-3; D unclear. CDR3 sequence: CASSLVHITDTQYF. CDR3 in DNA: TGCGCCAGCAGCTTGGTCCACATCACAGATACGCAGTATTTT.